This TCR beta chain derives from a study of T cell responses to AZD1222 COVID-19 vaccine (dated by TCRdb to about 2021). Study-wide context: AZD1222 recipients given second doses at about 4 weeks or at about 12 weeks were pooled, since spike-specific TCR depth and breadth were not found to differ between the two schedules. TCR sequencing covered about 230 trial participants: nearly 210 given two doses of AZD1222 and around 26 given two doses of MenACWY control vaccine. Trial participants were enrolled by age into 18-55, 56-69 and 70-plus year subgroups, with roughly 160, 29 and 62 TCR-sequenced participants respectively. The paper's findings and limits, for the study overall: No day 14 peak-response samples were available, so repertoires were characterized only after the peak T cell response. Conclusions about previously exposed vaccinees were limited because only six AZD1222 recipients were SARS-CoV-2 seropositive at baseline. A significant rise in spike-specific TCR breadth and depth was observed after two AZD1222 doses relative to day 0 and relative to MenACWY recipients. Reportedly, close to half of the unique spike-specific TCRs recognized epitopes lying outside the regions that are mutated in the B.1.351 and B.1.1.7 variants. The 56-69-year group was small, and its depth increase did not reach significance, likely because of low power. Vaccine-associated CD4 TCRs spanned the whole spike protein, with dominant responses in regions 160-218 and 743-854. Participants were mostly white British and included more females than males, and it was suggested by the authors that clonal diversity may have been underestimated.

Inclusive of the bounding cysteine and phenylalanine, the CDR3 is 18 residues long. Only the CDR3 DNA is retained, 54 bases long and in frame from the first base. According to the germline V gene, CDR1 reads SGHRS and CDR2 reads YFSETQ. Trimming takes 0 bases off V and 4 bases off J; junction bases not matched to a gene: 8. Comment on this clone: Which antigen it targets is not known. No base-level quality is on record; no much larger clone is a single base apart.

The CDR3 regions of human TCRbeta chains were subjected to immunosequencing. The original methods were these. TCRs in the repertoires were matched against a reference library of SARS-CoV-2-specific TCRs that had been generated with the MIRA antigen-specificity platform. Breadth meant the fraction of unique TCRs that were SARS-CoV-2-associated, whereas depth meant the fraction of total T cells that were SARS-CoV-2-associated. Each spike-specific TCR was assigned to its reactive spike region and to a CD4 or CD8 class using the MIRA data. Log10-transformed breadth and depth values were compared by one-way ANOVA with Sidak's multiple comparisons tests. In TCRdb, the immuneACCESS table is reduced to in-frame sequences with V and J assigned. These tables do not hold every clone; where another copy was compared, an unresolved V gene accounts for under half, and the others remain unexplained. The V and J calls and clone size are taken from that table; D and trimming were inferred from the DNA. This sample is represented by 130,000 to 150,000 clones; about 93% of them were singletons. The ten biggest clones cover about 2.1% of the sample.

What this sample's time point label stands for: baseline before first vaccination. Vaccinee samples were obtained from the UK trials COV001 and COV002, which included a single-blind randomized controlled phase 2/3 trial of AZD1222 (ChAdOx1 nCoV-19) in healthy adults. For TCRbeta chain sequencing, PBMC samples were collected from trial participants at day 0 and at day 28 after the second dose. Rearrangement joined TRBV5-1 to TRBJ2-6, and TRBD1 aligns with 9 junction nucleotides. This sequence originates from an adult in good health. This material consisted of peripheral blood, taken on day 0 of AZD1222 vaccination. The CDR3 in this case is CASSLAGTGSTGANVLTF. The bases read TGCGCCAGCAGCTTGGCCGGGACAGGGTCTACCGGGGCCAACGTCCTGACTTTC.